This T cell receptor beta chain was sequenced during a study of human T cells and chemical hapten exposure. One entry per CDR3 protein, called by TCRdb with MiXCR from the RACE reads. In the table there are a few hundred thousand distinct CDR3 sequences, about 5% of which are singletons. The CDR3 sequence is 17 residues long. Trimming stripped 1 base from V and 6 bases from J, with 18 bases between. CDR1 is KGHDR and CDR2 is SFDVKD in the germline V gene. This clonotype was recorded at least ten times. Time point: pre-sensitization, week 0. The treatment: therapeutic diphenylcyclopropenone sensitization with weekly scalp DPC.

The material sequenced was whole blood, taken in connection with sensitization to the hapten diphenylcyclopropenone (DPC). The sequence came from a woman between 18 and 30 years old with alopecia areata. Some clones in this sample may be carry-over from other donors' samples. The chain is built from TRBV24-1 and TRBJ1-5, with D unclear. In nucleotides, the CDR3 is TGTGCCACCAGTGATTTCCTTCGAGGCTGGGAAACTCAGCCCCAGCATTTT. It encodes CATSDFLRGWETQPQHF.